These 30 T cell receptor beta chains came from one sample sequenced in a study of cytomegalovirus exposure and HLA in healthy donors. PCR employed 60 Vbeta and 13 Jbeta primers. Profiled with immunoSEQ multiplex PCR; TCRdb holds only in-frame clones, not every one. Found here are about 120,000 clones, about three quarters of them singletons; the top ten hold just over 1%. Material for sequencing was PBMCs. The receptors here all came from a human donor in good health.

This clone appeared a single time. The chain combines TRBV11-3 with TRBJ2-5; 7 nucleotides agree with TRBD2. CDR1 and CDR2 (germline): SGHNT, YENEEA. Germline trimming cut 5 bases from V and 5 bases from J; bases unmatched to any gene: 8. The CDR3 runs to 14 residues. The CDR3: CASSSGTQGETQYF. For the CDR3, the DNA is TGTGCCAGCAGCAGCGGGACCCAGGGCGAGACCCAGTACTTC.

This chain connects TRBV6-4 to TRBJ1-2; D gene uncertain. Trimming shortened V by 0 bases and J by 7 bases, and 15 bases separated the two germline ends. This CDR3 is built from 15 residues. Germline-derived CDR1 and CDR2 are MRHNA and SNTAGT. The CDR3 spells CASSDSTANPSGYTF. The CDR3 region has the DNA TGTGCCAGCAGTGACTCAACTGCTAATCCTAGTGGCTACACCTTC.

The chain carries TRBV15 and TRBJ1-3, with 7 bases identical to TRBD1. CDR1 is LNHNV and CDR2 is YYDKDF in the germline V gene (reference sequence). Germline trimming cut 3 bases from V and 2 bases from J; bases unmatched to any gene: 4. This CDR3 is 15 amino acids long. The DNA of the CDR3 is TGTGCCACCAGCAGGCGGCAGGGGGCTGGAAACACCATATATTTT. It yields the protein CATSRRQGAGNTIYF.

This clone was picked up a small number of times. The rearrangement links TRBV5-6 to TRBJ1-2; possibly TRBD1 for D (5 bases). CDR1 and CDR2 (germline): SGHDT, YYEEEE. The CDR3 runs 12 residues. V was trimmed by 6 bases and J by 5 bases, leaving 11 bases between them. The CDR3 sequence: CASTPGGYGYTF. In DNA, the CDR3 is TGTGCCAGCACCCCGGGGGGGTATGGCTACACCTTC.

CDR3 region: CASSTPGTGELFF. CDR3 nucleotides: TGTGCCAGCAGCACCCCGGGGACCGGGGAGCTGTTTTTT. V is TRBV5-5 and J is TRBJ2-2, with D perhaps matching TRBD2 (5 bases). The CDR3 extends over 13 amino acids. Trimming took 4 bases from V and 5 from J, leaving 9 bases between them. CDR1 and CDR2 from the germline V gene are SGHKS and YYEKEE (reference sequence).

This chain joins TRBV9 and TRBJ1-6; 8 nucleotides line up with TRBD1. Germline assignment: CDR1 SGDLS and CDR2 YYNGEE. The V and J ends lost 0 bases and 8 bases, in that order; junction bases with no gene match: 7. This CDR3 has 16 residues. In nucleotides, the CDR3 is TGTGCCAGCAGCGTAGGGAACAGGGGGATGGATTCACCCCTCCACTTT. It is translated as CASSVGNRGMDSPLHF.

CDR3 bases: TGTGCCAGCAGTGGGCAGGGGGCCAGTGAAAAACTGTTTTTT. Protein: CASSGQGASEKLFF. The chain is built from TRBV6-1 and TRBJ1-4, with TRBD1 identical over 8 bases. Germline CDR1 is MNHNS and CDR2 is SASEGT. V lost 4 bases, J lost 7 bases, and 5 bases stayed unmatched. The CDR3 runs 14 residues.

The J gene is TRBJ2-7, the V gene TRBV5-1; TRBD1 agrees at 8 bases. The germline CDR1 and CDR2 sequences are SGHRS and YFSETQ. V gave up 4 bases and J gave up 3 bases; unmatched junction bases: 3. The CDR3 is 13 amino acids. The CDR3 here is CASSLDRDYEQYF. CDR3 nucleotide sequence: TGCGCCAGCAGCCTGGACAGGGACTACGAGCAGTACTTC.

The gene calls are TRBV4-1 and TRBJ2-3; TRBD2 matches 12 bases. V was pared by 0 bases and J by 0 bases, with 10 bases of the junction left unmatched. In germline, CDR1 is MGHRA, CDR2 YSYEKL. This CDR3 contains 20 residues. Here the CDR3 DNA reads TGCGCCAGCAGCCAAGAGAATGGACTAGCGGGGAAGACTAGCACAGATACGCAGTATTTT. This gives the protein CASSQENGLAGKTSTDTQYF.

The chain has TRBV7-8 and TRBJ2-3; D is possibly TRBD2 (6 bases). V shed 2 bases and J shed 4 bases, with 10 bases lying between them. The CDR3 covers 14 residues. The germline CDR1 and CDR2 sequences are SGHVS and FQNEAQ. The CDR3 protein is CASSLRRVPDTQYF. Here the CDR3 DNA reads TGTGCCAGCAGCTTAAGGAGGGTACCAGATACGCAGTATTTT.

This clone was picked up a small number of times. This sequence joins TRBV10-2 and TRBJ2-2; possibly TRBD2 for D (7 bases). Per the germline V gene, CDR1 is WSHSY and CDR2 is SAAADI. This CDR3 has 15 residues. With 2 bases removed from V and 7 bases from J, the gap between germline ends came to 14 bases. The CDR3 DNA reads TGCGCCAGCAGTGAGGCTCGGGGGGCCGACGGGGAGCTGTTTTTT. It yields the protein CASSEARGADGELFF.

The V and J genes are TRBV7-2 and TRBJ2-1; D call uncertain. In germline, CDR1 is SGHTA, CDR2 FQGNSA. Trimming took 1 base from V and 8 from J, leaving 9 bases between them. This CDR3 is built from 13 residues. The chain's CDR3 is CASSLVRLDEQFF. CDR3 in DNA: TGTGCCAGCAGCTTAGTGCGGCTAGATGAGCAGTTCTTC.

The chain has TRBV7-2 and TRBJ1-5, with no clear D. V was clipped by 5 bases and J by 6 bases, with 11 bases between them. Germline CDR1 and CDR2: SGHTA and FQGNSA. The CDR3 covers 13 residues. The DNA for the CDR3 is TGTGCCAGCAGCGGGAGAAGAGGTCAGCCCCAGCATTTT. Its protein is CASSGRRGQPQHF.

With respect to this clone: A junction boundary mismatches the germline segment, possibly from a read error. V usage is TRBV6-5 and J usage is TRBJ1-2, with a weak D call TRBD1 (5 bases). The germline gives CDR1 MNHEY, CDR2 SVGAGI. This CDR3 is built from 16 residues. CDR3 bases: TGTACCAGCAGTTACTCGATTGGGGCTAGGGCATGGGGCTACACCTTC. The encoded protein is CTSSYSIGARAWGYTF.

The CDR3 here is CASSFTSPTGNTIYF. Here the CDR3 DNA reads TGCGCCAGCAGCTTCACTTCCCCTACTGGAAACACCATATATTTT. This chain joins TRBV5-1 and TRBJ1-3; D gene unclear. CDR3 length: 15 amino acids. Germline V CDR1 and CDR2: SGHRS, YFSETQ. Deletions cut 2 bases from V and 2 bases from J, with 11 bases between. Full variable domain (missing parts from reference TRBV5-1 and TRBJ1-3): KAGVTQTPRYLIKTRGQQVTLSCSPISGHRSVSWYQQTPGQGLQFLFEYFSETQRNKGNFPGRFSGRQFSNSRSEMNVSTLELGDSALYLCASSFTSPTGNTIYFGEGSWLTVV.

CDR3 residues: CASSFERGSTDTQYF. The CDR3 nucleotides read TGTGCCAGCAGCTTCGAGCGGGGGAGCACAGATACGCAGTATTTT. The chain links TRBV7-2 to TRBJ2-3; 8 nucleotides align to TRBD2. Trimming at V came to 3 bases and at J to 0 bases, leaving 2 bases not matched to a gene. The CDR3 contains 15 residues. Germline loops: CDR1 SGHTA, CDR2 FQGNSA.

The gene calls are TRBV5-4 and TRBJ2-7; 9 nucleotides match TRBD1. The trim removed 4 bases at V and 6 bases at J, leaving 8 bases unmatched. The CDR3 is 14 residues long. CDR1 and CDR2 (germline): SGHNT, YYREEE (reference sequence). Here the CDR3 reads CASSPDRGGCEQYF. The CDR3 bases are TGTGCCAGCAGCCCGGACAGGGGAGGGTGCGAGCAGTACTTC. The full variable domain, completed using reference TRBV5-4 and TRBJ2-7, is ETGVTQSPTHLIKTRGQQVTLRCSSQSGHNTVSWYQQALGQGPQFIFQYYREEENGRGNFPPRFSGLQFPNYSSELNVNALELDDSALYLCASSPDRGGCEQYFGPGTRLTVT.

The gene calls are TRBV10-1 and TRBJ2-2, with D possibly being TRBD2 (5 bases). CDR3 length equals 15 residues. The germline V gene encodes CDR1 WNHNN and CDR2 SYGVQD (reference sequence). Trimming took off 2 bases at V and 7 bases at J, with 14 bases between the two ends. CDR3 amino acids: CASSEDRELSGELFF. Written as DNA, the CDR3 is TGCGCCAGCAGTGAGGATAGGGAGTTAAGCGGGGAGCTGTTTTTT.

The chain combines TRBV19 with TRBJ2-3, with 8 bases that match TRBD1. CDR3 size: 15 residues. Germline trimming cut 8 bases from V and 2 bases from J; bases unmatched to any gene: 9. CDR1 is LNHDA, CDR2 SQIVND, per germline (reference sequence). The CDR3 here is CASHTGTGFTDTQYF. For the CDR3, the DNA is TGTGCCAGTCACACCGGGACAGGATTCACAGATACGCAGTATTTT.

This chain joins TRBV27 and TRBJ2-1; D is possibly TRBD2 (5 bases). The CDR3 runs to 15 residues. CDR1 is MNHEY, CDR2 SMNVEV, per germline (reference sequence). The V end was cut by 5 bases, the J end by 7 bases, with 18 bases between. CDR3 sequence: CASSLLDHGGNEQFF. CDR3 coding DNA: TGTGCCAGCAGTCTATTAGACCACGGCGGGAATGAGCAGTTCTTC.

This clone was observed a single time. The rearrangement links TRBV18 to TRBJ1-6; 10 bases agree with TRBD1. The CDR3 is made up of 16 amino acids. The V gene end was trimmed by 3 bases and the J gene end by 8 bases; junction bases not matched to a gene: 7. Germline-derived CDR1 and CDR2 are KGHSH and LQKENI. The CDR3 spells CASSPTKDRGYSPLHF. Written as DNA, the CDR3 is TGTGCCAGCTCACCCACAAAGGACAGGGGGTATTCACCCCTCCACTTT.

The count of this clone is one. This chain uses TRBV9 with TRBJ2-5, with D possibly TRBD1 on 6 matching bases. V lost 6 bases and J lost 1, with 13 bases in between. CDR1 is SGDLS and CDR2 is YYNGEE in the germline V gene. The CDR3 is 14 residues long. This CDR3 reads CASTPGAPQETQYF. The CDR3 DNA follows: TGTGCCAGCACCCCAGGGGCCCCCCAAGAGACCCAGTACTTC.

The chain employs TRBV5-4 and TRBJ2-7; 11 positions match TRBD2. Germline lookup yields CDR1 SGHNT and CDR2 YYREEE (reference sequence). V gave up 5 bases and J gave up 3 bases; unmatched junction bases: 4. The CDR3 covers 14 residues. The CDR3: CASSPLAGGYEQYF. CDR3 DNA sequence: TGTGCCAGCAGTCCCCTAGCGGGGGGCTACGAGCAGTACTTC.

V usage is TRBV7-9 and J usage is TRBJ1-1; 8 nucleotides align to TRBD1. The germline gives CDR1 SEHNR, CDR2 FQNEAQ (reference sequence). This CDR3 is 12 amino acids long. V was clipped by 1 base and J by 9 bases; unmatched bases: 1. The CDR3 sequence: CASSLGTGKAFF. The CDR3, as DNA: TGTGCCAGCAGCTTAGGGACAGGGAAAGCTTTCTTT.

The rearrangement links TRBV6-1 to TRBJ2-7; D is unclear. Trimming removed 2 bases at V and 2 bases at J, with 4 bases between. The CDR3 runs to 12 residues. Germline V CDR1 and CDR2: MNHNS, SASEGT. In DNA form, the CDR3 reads TGTGCCAGCAGTGAAACAACCTACGAGCAGTACTTC. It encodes CASSETTYEQYF.

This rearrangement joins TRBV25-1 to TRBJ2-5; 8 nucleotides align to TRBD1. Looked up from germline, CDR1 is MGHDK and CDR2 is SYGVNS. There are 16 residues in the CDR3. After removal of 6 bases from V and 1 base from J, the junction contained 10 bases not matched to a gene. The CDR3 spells CASREAAGGPQETQYF. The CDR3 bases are TGTGCCAGCAGGGAGGCTGCAGGGGGCCCCCAAGAGACCCAGTACTTC. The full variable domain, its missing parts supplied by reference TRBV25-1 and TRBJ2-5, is EADIYQTPRYLVIGTGKKITLECSQTMGHDKMYWYQQDPGMELHLIHYSYGVNSTEKGDLSSESTVSRIRTEHFPLTLESARPSHTSQYLCASREAAGGPQETQYFGPGTRLLVL.

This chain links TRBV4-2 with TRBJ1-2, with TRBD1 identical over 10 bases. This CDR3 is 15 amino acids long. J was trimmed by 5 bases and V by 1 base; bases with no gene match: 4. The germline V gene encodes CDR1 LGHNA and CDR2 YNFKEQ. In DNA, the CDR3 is TGTGCCAGCAGCCAAGCGAGGGACAGGGGTTATGGCTACACCTTC. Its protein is CASSQARDRGYGYTF.

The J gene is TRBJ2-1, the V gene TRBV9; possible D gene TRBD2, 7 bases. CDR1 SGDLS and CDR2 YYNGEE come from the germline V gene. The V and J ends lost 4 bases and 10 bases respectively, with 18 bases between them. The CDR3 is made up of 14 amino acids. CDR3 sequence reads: CASSPGRGGREQFF. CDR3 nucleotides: TGTGCCAGCAGCCCGGGGAGGGGGGGCAGGGAGCAGTTCTTC. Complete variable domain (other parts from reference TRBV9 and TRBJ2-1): DSGVTQTPKHLITATGQRVTLRCSPRSGDLSVYWYQQSLDQGLQFLIQYYNGEERAKGNILERFSAQQFPDLHSELNLSSLELGDSALYFCASSPGRGGREQFFGPGTRLTVL.

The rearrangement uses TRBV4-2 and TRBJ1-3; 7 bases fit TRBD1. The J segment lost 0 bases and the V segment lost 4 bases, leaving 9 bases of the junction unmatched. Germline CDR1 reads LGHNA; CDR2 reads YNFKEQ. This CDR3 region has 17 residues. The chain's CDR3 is CASSLRDSLPSGNTIYF. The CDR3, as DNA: TGTGCCAGCAGCCTACGGGACAGCCTTCCCTCTGGAAACACCATATATTTT.

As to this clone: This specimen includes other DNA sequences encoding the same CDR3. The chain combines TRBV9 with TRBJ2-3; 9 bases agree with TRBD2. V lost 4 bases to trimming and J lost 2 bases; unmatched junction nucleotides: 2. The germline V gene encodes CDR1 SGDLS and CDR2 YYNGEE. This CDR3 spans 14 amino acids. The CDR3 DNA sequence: TGTGCCAGCAGCCTAGCGGGGTCCACAGATACGCAGTATTTT. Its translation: CASSLAGSTDTQYF.